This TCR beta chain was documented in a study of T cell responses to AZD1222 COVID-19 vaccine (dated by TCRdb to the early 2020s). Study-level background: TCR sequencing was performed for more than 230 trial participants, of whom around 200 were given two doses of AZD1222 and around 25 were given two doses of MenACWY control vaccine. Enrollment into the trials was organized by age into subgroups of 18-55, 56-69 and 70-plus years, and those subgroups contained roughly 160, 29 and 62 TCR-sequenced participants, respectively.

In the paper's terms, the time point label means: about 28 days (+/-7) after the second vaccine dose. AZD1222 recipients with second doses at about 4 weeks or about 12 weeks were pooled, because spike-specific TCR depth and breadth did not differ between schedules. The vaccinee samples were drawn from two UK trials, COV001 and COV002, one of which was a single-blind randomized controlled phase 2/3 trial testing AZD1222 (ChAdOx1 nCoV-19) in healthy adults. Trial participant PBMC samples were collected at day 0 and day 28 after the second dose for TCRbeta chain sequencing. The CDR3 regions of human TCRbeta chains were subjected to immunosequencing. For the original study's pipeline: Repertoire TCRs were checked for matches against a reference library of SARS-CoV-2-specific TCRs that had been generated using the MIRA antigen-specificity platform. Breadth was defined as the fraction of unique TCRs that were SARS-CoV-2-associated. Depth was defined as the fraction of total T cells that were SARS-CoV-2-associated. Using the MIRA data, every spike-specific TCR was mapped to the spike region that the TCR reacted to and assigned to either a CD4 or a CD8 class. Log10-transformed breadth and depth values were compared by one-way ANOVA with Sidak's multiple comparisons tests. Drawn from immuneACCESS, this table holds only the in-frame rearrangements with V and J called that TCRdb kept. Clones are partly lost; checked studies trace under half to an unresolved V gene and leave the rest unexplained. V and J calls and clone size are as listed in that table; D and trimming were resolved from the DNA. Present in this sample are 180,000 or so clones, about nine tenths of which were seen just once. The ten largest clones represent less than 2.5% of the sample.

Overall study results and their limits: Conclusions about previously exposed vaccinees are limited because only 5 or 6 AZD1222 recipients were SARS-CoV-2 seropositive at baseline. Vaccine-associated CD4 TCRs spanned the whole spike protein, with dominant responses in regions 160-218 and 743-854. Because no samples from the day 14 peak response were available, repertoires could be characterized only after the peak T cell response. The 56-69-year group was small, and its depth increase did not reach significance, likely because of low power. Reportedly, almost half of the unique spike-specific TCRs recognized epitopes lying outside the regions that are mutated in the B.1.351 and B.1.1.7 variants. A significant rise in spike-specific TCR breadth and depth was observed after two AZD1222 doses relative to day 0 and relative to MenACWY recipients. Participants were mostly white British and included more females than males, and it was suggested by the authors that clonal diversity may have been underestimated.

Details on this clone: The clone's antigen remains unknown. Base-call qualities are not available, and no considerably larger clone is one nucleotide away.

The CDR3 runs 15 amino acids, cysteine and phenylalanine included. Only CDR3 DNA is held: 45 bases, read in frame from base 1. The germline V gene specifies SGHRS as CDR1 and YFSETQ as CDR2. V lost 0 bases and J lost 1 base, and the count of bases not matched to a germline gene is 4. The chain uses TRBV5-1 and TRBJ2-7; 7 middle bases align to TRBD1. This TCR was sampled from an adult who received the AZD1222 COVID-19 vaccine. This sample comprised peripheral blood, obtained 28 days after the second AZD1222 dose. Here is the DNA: TGCGCCAGCAGCTTGGCCCCGGACAGGTCCTACGAGCAGTACTTC. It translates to CASSLAPDRSYEQYF.